The entry that follows covers one T cell receptor beta chain sequence. It was with 60 Vbeta and 13 Jbeta primers that the PCR ran. Profiling relied on immunoSEQ multiplex PCR, and the TCRdb table lists in-frame clones only, not all of them. This sample's table has some 140,000 clones. This specimen belongs to a study of cytomegalovirus exposure and HLA in healthy donors. This CDR3 has 12 amino acids. Germline values: CDR1 SQVTM, CDR2 ANQGSEA. Trimming removed 5 bases from V and 4 bases from J, with 11 bases in between. The chain employs TRBV29-1 and TRBJ1-1, with D uncertain. The source of this sequence is a woman aged 55-75 years in good health and CMV-seronegative. Sequences were obtained from PBMCs. The CDR3 spells CSVLPGSTEAFF. CDR3 DNA sequence: TGCAGCGTTCTCCCGGGGAGCACTGAAGCTTTCTTT.